What follows are 13 T cell receptor beta chains derived from one specimen sequenced in a study of T cells in Graves' hyperthyroidism and ophthalmopathy. TCR beta CDR3 region amplification was performed from RNA transcripts. A set of HTBI primers served as the primers for a first-round RT-PCR of the TCR CDR3. TCRdb independently ran MiXCR on the multiplex PCR reads; one entry per CDR3 protein. Of about 600,000 distinct CDR3 sequences listed, 13% to 15% are singletons. The sequenced material came from blood. All receptors come from a woman between 45 and 65 years old with Graves' ophthalmopathy.

There are many counts of this clonotype. The chain couples TRBV7-2 to TRBJ1-2; D is perhaps TRBD1 (6 bases). Looked up from germline, CDR1 is SGHTA and CDR2 is FQGNSA. CDR3 size: 16 residues. V was cut by 1 base and J by 0 bases, with 12 bases left in between. The CDR3 DNA reads TGTGCCAGCAGCTTAGTGGGGGCAGGGACTAACTATGGCTACACCTTC. Its protein product is CASSLVGAGTNYGYTF.

This clonotype was observed at least ten times. V gene TRBV11-3 combines with J gene TRBJ2-7; 10 bases map to TRBD2. The ends lost 4 bases at V and 6 bases at J; junction bases unmatched: 12. This CDR3 has 16 amino acids. CDR1 SGHNT and CDR2 YENEEA come from the germline V gene. In DNA, the CDR3 is TGTGCCAGCAGCTCCCGCACCTCTAGCGGGAGAGGCGAGCAGTACTTC. Its protein product is CASSSRTSSGRGEQYF.

This clonotype was seen at least ten times. This chain connects TRBV28 to TRBJ2-7; 7 bases map to TRBD1. J was trimmed by 0 bases and V by 2 bases; bases with no gene match: 7. The CDR3 has 16 amino acids. Germline-derived CDR1 and CDR2 are MDHEN and SYDVKM. The CDR3 region is CASSLPRQGRSYEQYF. In DNA form, the CDR3 reads TGTGCCAGCAGTTTACCCCGACAGGGCCGCTCCTACGAGCAGTACTTC.

This clonotype was detected ten times or more. The chain employs TRBV7-2 and TRBJ2-1; D uncertain. The CDR3 runs 15 residues. Germline V CDR1 and CDR2: SGHTA, FQGNSA. Deletions cut 0 bases from V and 1 base from J, with 7 bases between. CDR3: CASSLALGSYNEQFF. CDR3 DNA: TGTGCCAGCAGCTTAGCGCTGGGATCCTACAATGAGCAGTTCTTC.

In its sample, this clonotype was seen many times. V is TRBV7-3 and J is TRBJ2-1, with TRBD2 identical over 14 bases. CDR1 and CDR2 from the germline V gene are SGHTA and FQGTGA. Trimming removed 3 bases from V and 10 bases from J; junction bases left unmatched: 5. This CDR3 comprises 15 residues. The chain's CDR3 is CASSFGLAGGGEQFF. Here the CDR3 DNA reads TGTGCCAGCAGCTTTGGACTAGCGGGAGGTGGAGAGCAGTTCTTC.

This clonotype has at least ten counts. This chain links TRBV6-2 or TRBV6-3 with TRBJ2-1; 9 nucleotides align to TRBD2. Germline V gene lookup returns CDR1 MNHEY and CDR2 SVGEGT. The ends lost 6 bases at V and 4 bases at J; junction bases unmatched: 7. This CDR3 spans 15 amino acids. This CDR3 is CASRQGLADYNEQFF. The CDR3 region has the DNA TGTGCCAGCAGACAGGGACTAGCAGATTACAATGAGCAGTTCTTC.

This clonotype was detected only a few times. The chain links TRBV4-3 to TRBJ2-7; 14 bases match TRBD2. Germline CDR1 LGHNA, CDR2 YSLEER. The CDR3 loop spans 20 amino acids. The ends lost 1 base at V and 2 bases at J; junction bases unmatched: 13. DNA of the CDR3: TGCGCCAGCAGCCAAGTAGTAACGGGACTAGCGGGAGAGCAACCCTACGAGCAGTACTTC. It yields the protein CASSQVVTGLAGEQPYEQYF.

The rearrangement joins TRBV27 to TRBJ1-5; possible D gene TRBD1, 5 bases. V was shortened by 8 bases and J by 3 bases, with 8 bases between the two germline ends. This CDR3 contains 12 residues. Germline V gene data show CDR1 as MNHEY and CDR2 as SMNVEV (reference sequence). CDR3 amino acids: CASWDPNQPQHF. CDR3 DNA sequence: TGTGCCAGCTGGGACCCCAATCAGCCCCAGCATTTT.

This clonotype was seen a handful of times. CDR3 sequence: CATRGSSRYEQYF. CDR3 DNA sequence: TGTGCCACCCGGGGGTCCTCCCGCTACGAGCAGTACTTC. The chain carries TRBV6-2 or TRBV6-3 and TRBJ2-7, with a tentative D call TRBD2 (6 bases). Trimming pared 10 bases from V and 3 bases from J, leaving 16 bases between. The CDR3 is made up of 13 amino acids. Germline-derived CDR1 and CDR2 are MNHEY and SVGEGT.

The chain has TRBV9 and TRBJ2-1; D is ambiguous. Germline V gives CDR1 SGDLS, CDR2 YYNGEE. Trimming pared 0 bases from V and 7 bases from J, leaving 11 bases between. This CDR3 is built from 14 residues. The CDR3 coding sequence is TGTGCCAGCAGCGTAGGTTCGGAGCTTAATGAGCAGTTCTTC. Protein sequence: CASSVGSELNEQFF.

This clonotype was counted many times. V gene TRBV11-2 combines with J gene TRBJ2-3, with TRBD2 matching 15 bases. J lost 3 bases, V lost 5 bases, and 9 bases had no gene match. The CDR3 has 18 amino acids. CDR1 is SGHAT, CDR2 FQNNGV, per germline. CDR3 bases: TGTGCCAGCAGCCTTTATCAAGGGACTAGCGGGAGGACAGATACGCAGTATTTT. Translated, it gives CASSLYQGTSGRTDTQYF.

This clonotype appeared a few times. The chain links TRBV20-1 to TRBJ1-6; no firm D call. This CDR3 spans 15 amino acids. Per the germline V gene, CDR1 is DFQATT and CDR2 is SNEGSKA (reference sequence). V lost 3 bases, J lost 7 bases, and 16 bases lay in between. This CDR3 is CSARPGVSENSPLHF. The CDR3 region has the DNA TGCAGTGCTAGGCCCGGGGTTTCGGAGAATTCACCCCTCCACTTT.

This clonotype was detected many times. This chain joins TRBV12-3 or TRBV12-4 and TRBJ2-3; D may be TRBD2 (7 bases). The V gene lost 3 bases and the J gene lost 2 bases, with 18 bases spanning the gap. The CDR3 runs 17 residues. The CDR3 spells CASSFGRGRANTDTQYF. Here the CDR3 DNA reads TGTGCCAGCAGTTTCGGTAGGGGGAGGGCCAACACAGATACGCAGTATTTT.